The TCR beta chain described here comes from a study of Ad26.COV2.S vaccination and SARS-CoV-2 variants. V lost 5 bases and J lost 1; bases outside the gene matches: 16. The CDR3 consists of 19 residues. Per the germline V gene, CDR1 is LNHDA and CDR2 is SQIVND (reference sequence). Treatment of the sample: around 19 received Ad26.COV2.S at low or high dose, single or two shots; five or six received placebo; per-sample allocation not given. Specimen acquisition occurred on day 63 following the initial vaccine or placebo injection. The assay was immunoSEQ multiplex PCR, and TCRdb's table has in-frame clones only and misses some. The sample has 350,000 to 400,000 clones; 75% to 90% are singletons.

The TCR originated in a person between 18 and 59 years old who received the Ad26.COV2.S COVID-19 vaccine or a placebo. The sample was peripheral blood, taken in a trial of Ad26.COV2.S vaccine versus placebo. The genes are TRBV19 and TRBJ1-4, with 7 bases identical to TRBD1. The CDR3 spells CASSAHSGTAYETNEKLFF. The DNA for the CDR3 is TGTGCCAGTAGTGCTCACTCCGGGACAGCGTATGAAACTAATGAAAAACTGTTTTTT.